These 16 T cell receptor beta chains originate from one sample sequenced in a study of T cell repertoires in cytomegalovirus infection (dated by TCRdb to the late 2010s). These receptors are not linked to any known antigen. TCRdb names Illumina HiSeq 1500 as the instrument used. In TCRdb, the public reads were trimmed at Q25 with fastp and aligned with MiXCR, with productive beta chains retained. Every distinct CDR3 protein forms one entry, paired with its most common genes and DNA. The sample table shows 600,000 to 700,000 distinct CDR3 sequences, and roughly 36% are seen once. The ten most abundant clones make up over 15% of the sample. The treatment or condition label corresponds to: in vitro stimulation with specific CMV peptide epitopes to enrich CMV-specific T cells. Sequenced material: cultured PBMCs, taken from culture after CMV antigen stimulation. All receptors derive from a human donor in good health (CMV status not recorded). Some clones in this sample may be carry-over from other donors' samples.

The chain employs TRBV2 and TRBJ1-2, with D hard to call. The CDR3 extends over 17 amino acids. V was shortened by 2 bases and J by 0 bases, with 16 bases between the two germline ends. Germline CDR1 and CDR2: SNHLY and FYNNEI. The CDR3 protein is CASSELVQSLTNYGYTF. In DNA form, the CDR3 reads TGTGCCAGCAGTGAACTCGTACAGTCCCTTACTAACTATGGCTACACCTTC.

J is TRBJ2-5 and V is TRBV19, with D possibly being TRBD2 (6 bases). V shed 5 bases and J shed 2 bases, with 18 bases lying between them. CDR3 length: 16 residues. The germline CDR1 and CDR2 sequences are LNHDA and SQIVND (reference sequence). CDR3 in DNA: TGTGCCAGTAGTGTCGGGACTCTCCAGACGCAAGAGACCCAGTACTTC. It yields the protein CASSVGTLQTQETQYF.

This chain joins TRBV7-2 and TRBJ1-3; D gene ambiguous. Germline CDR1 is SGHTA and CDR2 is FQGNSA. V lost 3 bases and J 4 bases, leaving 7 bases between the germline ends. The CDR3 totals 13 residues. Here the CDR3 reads CASSFGVGNTIYF. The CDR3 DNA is TGTGCCAGCAGCTTTGGGGTGGGAAACACCATATATTTT.

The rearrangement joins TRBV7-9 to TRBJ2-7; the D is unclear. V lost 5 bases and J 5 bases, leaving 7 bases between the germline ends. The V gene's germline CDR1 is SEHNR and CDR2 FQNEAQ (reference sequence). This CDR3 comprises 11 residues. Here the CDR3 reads CASSVPDEQYF. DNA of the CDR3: TGTGCCAGCAGCGTCCCGGACGAGCAGTACTTC.

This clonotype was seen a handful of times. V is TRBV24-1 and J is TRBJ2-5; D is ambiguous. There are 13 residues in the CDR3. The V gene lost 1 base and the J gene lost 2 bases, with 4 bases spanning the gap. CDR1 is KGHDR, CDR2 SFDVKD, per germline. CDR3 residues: CATSDFEQETQYF. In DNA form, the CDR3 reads TGTGCCACCAGTGATTTCGAGCAAGAGACCCAGTACTTC.

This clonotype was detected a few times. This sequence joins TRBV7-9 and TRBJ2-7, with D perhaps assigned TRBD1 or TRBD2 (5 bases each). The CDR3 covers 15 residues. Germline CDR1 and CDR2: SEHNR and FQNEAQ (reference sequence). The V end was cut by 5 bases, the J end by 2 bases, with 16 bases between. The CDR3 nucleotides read TGTGCCAGCAGCCTCGGGGCGGATCCTACCTACGAGCAGTACTTC. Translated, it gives CASSLGADPTYEQYF.

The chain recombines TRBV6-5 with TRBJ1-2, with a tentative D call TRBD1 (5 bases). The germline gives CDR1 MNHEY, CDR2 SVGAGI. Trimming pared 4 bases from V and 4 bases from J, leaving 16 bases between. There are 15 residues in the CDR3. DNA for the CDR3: TGTGCCAGCAGTTCGACAGCGCCCCTACTCTATGGCTACACCTTC. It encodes CASSSTAPLLYGYTF.

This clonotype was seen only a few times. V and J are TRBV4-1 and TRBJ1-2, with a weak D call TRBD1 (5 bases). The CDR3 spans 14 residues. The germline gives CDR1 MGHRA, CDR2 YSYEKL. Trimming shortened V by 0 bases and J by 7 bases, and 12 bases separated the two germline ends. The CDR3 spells CASSQERRVGGYTF. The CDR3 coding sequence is TGCGCCAGCAGCCAAGAACGCAGGGTGGGTGGCTACACCTTC.

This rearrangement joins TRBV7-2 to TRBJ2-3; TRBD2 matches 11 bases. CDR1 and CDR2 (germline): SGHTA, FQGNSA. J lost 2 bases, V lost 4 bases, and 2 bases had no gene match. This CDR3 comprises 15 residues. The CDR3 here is CASSSTSGDTDTQYF. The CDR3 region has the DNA TGTGCCAGCAGCTCGACTAGCGGGGACACAGATACGCAGTATTTT. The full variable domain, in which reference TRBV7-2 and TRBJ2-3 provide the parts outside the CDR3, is GAGVSQSPSNKVTEKGKDVELRCDPISGHTALYWYRQSLGQGLEFLIYFQGNSAPDKSGLPSDRFSAERTGGSVSTLTIQRTQQEDSAVYLCASSSTSGDTDTQYFGPGTRLTVL.

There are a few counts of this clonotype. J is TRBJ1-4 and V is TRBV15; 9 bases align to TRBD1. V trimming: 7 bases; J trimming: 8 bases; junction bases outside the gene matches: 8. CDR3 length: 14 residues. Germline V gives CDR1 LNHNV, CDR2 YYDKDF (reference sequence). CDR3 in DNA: TGTGCCACCAACACGGGACAGGGAGGGGAAAAACTGTTTTTT. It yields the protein CATNTGQGGEKLFF.

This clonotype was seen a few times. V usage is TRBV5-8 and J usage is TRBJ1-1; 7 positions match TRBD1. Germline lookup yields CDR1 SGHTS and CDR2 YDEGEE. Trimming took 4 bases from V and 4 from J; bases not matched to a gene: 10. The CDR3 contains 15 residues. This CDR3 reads CASSHRGFGGTEAFF. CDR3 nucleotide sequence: TGTGCCAGCAGCCACAGGGGATTCGGTGGCACTGAAGCTTTCTTT.

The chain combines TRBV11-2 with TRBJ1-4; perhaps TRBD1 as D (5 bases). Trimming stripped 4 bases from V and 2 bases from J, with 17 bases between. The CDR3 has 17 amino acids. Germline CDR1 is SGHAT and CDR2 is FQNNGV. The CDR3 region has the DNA TGTGCCAGCAGCTGGGGGATCGCTCATCGCACTAATGAAAAACTGTTTTTT. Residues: CASSWGIAHRTNEKLFF.

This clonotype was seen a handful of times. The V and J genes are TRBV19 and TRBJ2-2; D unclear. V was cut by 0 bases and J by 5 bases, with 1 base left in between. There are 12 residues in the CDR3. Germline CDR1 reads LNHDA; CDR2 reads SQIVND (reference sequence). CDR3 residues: CASSIETGELFF. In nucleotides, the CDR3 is TGTGCCAGTAGTATAGAAACCGGGGAGCTGTTTTTT.

CDR3 nucleotide sequence: TGTGCCAGTAGTAAGGTGGGAGGCGCGGATGAGCAGTTCTTC. Translating it yields CASSKVGGADEQFF. The chain couples TRBV19 to TRBJ2-1, with a weak D call TRBD2 (6 bases). Germline-derived CDR1 and CDR2 are LNHDA and SQIVND (reference sequence). V dropped 4 bases and J dropped 8 bases, with 15 bases sitting between them. This CDR3 is built from 14 residues.

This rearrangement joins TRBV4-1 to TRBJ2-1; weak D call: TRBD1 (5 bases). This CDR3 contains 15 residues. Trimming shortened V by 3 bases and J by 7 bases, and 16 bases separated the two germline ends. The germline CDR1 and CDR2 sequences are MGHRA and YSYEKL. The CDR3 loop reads CASSQPLVQGNEQFF. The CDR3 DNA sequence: TGCGCCAGCAGCCAGCCTCTAGTCCAGGGAAATGAGCAGTTCTTC.

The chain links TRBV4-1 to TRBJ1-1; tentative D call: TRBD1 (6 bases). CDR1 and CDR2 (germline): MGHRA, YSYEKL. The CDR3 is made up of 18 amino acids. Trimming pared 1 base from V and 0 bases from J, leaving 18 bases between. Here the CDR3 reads CASSQAPQTGEMNTEAFF. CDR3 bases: TGCGCCAGCAGCCAAGCTCCCCAGACAGGAGAGATGAACACTGAAGCTTTCTTT.